The sequence of this T cell receptor beta chain was determined in a study of Graves' ophthalmopathy and Graves' hyperthyroidism. Participants with hyperthyroidism, aged 18 to 65, were newly diagnosed with under 2 months' duration. Enrollment excluded any patients with other autoimmune diseases, uncontrolled infections, pregnancy or lactation. Many counts were recorded for this clonotype. Unmatched junction bases numbered 6, after V lost 1 base and J lost 3 bases. The CDR3 has 16 amino acids. Germline loops: CDR1 LNHNV, CDR2 YYDKDF (reference sequence). RNA transcripts were the template, and TCR beta CDR3 regions were amplified from them. An opening RT-PCR round employed HTBI primers and preceded a second-round multiplex PCR. One entry per CDR3 protein results from TCRdb running MiXCR on the multiplex PCR reads. The data hold about 370,000 distinct CDR3 sequences, with about 17% observed a single time.

The sequencing sample was made of peripheral blood. The V and J genes are TRBV15 and TRBJ2-5, with 9 bases lining up with TRBD2. The TCR originated in an adult woman with stable Graves' hyperthyroidism. The CDR3 protein is CATSRGKAGGKETQYF. The CDR3 DNA sequence: TGTGCCACCAGCAGAGGGAAAGCGGGAGGAAAAGAGACCCAGTACTTC.